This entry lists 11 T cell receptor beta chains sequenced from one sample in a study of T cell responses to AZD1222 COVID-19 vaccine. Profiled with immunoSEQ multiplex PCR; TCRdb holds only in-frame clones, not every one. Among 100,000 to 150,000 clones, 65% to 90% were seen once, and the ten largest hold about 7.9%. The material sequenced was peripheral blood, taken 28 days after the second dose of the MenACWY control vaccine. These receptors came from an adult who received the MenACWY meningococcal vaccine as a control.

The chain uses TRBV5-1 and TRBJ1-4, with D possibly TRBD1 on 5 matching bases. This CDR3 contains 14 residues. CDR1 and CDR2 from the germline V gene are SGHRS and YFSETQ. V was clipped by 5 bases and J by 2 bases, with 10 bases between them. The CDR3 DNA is TGCGCCAGCAGATCTCAGGGCACTAATGAAAAACTGTTTTTT. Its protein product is CASRSQGTNEKLFF. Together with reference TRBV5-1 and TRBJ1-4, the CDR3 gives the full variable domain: KAGVTQTPRYLIKTRGQQVTLSCSPISGHRSVSWYQQTPGQGLQFLFEYFSETQRNKGNFPGRFSGRQFSNSRSEMNVSTLELGDSALYLCASRSQGTNEKLFFGSGTQLSVL.

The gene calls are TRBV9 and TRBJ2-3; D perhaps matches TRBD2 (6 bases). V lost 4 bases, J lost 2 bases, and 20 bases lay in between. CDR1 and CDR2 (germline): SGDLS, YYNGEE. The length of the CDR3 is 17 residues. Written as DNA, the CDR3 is TGTGCCAGCAGCCCCAAAGGATGGGGACTCCTCACAGATACGCAGTATTTT. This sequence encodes CASSPKGWGLLTDTQYF. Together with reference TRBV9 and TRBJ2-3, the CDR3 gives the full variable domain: DSGVTQTPKHLITATGQRVTLRCSPRSGDLSVYWYQQSLDQGLQFLIQYYNGEERAKGNILERFSAQQFPDLHSELNLSSLELGDSALYFCASSPKGWGLLTDTQYFGPGTRLTVL.

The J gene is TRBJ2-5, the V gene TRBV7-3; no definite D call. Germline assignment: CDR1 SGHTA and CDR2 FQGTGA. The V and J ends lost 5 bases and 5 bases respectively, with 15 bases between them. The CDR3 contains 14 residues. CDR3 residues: CASSLFGPGETQYF. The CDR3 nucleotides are TGTGCCAGCAGCCTCTTCGGGCCTGGGGAGACCCAGTACTTC. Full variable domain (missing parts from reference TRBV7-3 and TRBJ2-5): GAGVSQTPSNKVTEKGKYVELRCDPISGHTALYWYRQSLGQGPEFLIYFQGTGAADDSGLPNDRFFAVRPEGSVSTLKIQRTERGDSAVYLCASSLFGPGETQYFGPGTRLLVL.

CDR3 sequence: CAISRGGNSPLHF. CDR3 nucleotide sequence: TGTGCCATCTCTAGGGGTGGCAATTCACCCCTCCACTTT. V usage is TRBV27 and J usage is TRBJ1-6; maybe TRBD1 (5 bases). Germline loops: CDR1 MNHEY, CDR2 SMNVEV (reference sequence). The CDR3 length is 13 residues. V was pared by 10 bases and J by 7 bases, with 14 bases between.

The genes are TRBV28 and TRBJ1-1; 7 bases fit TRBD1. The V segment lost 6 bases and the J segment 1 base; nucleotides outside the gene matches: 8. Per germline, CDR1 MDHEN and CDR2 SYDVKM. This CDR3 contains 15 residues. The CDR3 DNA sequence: TGTGCCAGCAGAACCCGGACAGGCCGGAACACTGAAGCTTTCTTT. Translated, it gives CASRTRTGRNTEAFF.

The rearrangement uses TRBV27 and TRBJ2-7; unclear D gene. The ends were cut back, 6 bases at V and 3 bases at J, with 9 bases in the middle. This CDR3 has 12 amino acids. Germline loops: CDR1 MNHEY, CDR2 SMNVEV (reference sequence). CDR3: CASSVVGYEQYF. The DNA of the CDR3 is TGTGCCAGCAGCGTCGTAGGCTACGAGCAGTACTTC.

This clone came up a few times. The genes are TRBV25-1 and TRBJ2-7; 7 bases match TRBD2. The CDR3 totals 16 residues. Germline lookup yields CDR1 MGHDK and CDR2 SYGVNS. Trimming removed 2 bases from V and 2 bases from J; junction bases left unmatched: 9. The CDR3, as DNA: TGTGCCAGCAGTGAAAGGGGCGGGAGAAGACCCTACGAGCAGTACTTC. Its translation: CASSERGGRRPYEQYF.

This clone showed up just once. The CDR3 spells CASSESPGELFF. The CDR3 bases are TGTGCCAGCAGTGAAAGCCCCGGGGAGCTGTTTTTT. The chain carries TRBV2 and TRBJ2-2; D is unresolved. V was pared by 2 bases and J by 6 bases, with 4 bases between. Germline lookup yields CDR1 SNHLY and CDR2 FYNNEI. CDR3 size: 12 residues. The complete variable domain, with remaining parts taken from reference TRBV2 and TRBJ2-2, reads EPEVTQTPSHQVTQMGQEVILRCVPISNHLYFYWYRQILGQKVEFLVSFYNNEISEKSEIFDDQFSVERPDGSNFTLKIRSTKLEDSAMYFCASSESPGELFFGEGSRLTVL.

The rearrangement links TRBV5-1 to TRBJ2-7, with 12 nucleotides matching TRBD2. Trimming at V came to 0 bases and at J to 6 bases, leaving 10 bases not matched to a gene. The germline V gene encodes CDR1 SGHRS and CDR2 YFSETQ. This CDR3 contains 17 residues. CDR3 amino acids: CASSLALAGGILGEQYF. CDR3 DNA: TGCGCCAGCAGCTTGGCGCTAGCGGGAGGGATCCTGGGCGAGCAGTACTTC.

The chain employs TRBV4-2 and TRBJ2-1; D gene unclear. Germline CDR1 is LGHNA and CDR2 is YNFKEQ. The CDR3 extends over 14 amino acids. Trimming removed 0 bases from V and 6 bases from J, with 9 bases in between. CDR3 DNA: TGTGCCAGCAGCCAAGATCCGTCATCCAATGAGCAGTTCTTC. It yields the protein CASSQDPSSNEQFF.

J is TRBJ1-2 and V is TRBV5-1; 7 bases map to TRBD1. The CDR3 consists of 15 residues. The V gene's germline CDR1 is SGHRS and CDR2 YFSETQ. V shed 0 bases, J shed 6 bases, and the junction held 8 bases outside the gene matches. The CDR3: CASSLAAAGGNGYTF. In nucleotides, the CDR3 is TGCGCCAGCAGCTTGGCGGCGGCAGGGGGGAATGGCTACACCTTC.